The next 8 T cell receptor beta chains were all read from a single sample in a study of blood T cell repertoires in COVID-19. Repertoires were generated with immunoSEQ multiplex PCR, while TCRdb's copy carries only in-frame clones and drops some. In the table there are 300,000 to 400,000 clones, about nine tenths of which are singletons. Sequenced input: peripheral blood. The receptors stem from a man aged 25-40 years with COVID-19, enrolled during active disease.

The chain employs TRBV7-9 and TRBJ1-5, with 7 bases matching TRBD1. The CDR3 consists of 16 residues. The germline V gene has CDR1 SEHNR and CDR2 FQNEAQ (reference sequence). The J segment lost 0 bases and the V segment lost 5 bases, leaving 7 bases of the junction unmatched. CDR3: CASSPRGWDSNQPQHF. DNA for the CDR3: TGTGCCAGCAGCCCCAGGGGGTGGGATAGCAATCAGCCCCAGCATTTT.

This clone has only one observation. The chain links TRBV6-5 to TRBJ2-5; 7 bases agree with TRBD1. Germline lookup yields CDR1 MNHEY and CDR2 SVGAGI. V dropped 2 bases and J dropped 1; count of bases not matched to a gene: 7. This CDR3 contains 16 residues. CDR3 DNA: TGTGCCAGCAGTTACAGTTTGACAGGGCTCCAAGAGACCCAGTACTTC. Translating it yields CASSYSLTGLQETQYF.

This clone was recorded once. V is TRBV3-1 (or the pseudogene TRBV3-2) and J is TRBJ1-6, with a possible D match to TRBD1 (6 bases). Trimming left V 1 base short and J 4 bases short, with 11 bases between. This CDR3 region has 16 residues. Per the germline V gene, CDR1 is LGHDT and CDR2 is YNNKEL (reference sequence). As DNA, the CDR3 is TGTGCCAGCAGCCAAGGGGCCAGGGGTTATAATTCACCCCTCCACTTT. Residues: CASSQGARGYNSPLHF.

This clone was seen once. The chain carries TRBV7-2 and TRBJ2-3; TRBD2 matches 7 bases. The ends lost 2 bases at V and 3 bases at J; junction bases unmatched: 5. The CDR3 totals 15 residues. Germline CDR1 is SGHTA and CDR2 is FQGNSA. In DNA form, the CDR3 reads TGTGCCAGCAGCTTATGGACTAGAGGGACAGATACGCAGTATTTT. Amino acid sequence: CASSLWTRGTDTQYF. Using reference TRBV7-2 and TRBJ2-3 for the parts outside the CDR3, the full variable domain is GAGVSQSPSNKVTEKGKDVELRCDPISGHTALYWYRQSLGQGLEFLIYFQGNSAPDKSGLPSDRFSAERTGGSVSTLTIQRTQQEDSAVYLCASSLWTRGTDTQYFGPGTRLTVL.

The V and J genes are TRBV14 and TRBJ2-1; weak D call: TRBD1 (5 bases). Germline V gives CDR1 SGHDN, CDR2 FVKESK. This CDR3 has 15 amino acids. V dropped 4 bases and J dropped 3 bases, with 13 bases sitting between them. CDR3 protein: CASSPQTVRYNEQFF. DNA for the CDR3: TGTGCCAGCAGCCCCCAGACAGTCCGCTACAATGAGCAGTTCTTC. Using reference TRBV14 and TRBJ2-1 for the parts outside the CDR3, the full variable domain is EAGVTQFPSHSVIEKGQTVTLRCDPISGHDNLYWYRRVMGKEIKFLLHFVKESKQDESGMPNNRFLAERTGGTYSTLKVQPAELEDSGVYFCASSPQTVRYNEQFFGPGTRLTVL.

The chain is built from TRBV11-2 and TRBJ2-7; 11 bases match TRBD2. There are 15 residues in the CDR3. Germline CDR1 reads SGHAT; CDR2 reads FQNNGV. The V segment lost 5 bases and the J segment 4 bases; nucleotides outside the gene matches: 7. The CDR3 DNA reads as TGTGCCAGCAGCGTTAGCGGGGGGGCTTGGTACGAGCAGTACTTC. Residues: CASSVSGGAWYEQYF.

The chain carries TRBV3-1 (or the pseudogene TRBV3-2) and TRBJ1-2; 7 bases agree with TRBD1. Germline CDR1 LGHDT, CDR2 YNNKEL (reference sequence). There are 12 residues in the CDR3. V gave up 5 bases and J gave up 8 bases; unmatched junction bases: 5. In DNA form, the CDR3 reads TGTGCCAGCAGCTCCACAGGGGACGGCTACACCTTC. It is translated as CASSSTGDGYTF.

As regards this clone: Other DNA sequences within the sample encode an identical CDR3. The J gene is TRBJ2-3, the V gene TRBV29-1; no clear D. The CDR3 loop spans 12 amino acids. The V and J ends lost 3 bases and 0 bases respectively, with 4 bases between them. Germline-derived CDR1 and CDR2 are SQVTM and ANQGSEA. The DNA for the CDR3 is TGCAGCGTTGAGTCTAGCACAGATACGCAGTATTTT. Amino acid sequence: CSVESSTDTQYF.